The 7 T cell receptor beta chains reported below all come from one sample, sequenced in a study of breast tumors, draining lymph nodes, adjacent tissues. Using its own MiXCR run on the multiplex PCR reads, TCRdb lists one record per CDR3 protein. The profile shows approximately 230,000 distinct CDR3 sequences, around 35% of them singletons. Axillary draining lymph nodes of breast cancer patients supplied the node samples. Input material: axillary lymph node tissue. These receptor sequences come from a female donor with breast cancer. Some clones in this sample may be carry-over from other donors' samples.

This clonotype was seen only a few times. J is TRBJ1-2 and V is TRBV6-1, with TRBD1 matching 10 bases. Germline loops: CDR1 MNHNS, CDR2 SASEGT. The J segment lost 4 bases and the V segment lost 6 bases, leaving 5 bases of the junction unmatched. The CDR3 loop spans 14 amino acids. This CDR3 reads CASRGTGDRYGYTF. For the CDR3, the DNA is TGTGCCAGCAGAGGGACAGGGGATCGCTATGGCTACACCTTC.

V gene TRBV30 combines with J gene TRBJ1-2; TRBD1 aligns across 7 bases. V shed 3 bases and J 7 bases; nucleotides not matched to a gene: 5. Germline-derived CDR1 and CDR2 are GTSNPN and SVGIG (reference sequence). The CDR3 is 12 amino acids. Here the CDR3 DNA reads TGTGCCTGGAGCACAGGGGTTGGTGGCTACACCTTC. Residues: CAWSTGVGGYTF.

To note about this clonotype: One base away lies a much larger clone, so this may be a sequencing read error. The chain recombines TRBV20-1 with TRBJ2-1; 10 nucleotides match TRBD1. The germline gives CDR1 DFQATT, CDR2 SNEGSKA (reference sequence). This CDR3 contains 13 residues. CDR3 nucleotides: TGCAGTGCGCGGGGACAGGGGATAAATGCGCAGTTCTTC. This codes for CSARGQGINAQFF.

This clonotype appeared many times. The chain carries TRBV6-4 and TRBJ2-1; 7 positions match TRBD1. V trimming: 6 bases; J trimming: 3 bases; junction bases outside the gene matches: 5. This CDR3 region has 14 residues. CDR1 is MRHNA and CDR2 is SNTAGT in the germline V gene. The chain's CDR3 is CASSERTGYNEQFF. The CDR3 bases are TGTGCCAGCAGCGAAAGGACAGGCTACAATGAGCAGTTCTTC.

The rearrangement links TRBV14 to TRBJ2-5; possible D gene TRBD1, 6 bases. V dropped 11 bases and J dropped 7 bases, with 8 bases sitting between them. The CDR3 runs to 9 residues. The V gene's germline CDR1 is SGHDN and CDR2 FVKESK. CDR3 residues: CAARGTQYF. The DNA for the CDR3 is TGTGCCGCCAGGGGGACCCAGTACTTC.

In this sample, this clonotype turned up many times. The V and J genes are TRBV20-1 and TRBJ2-7; 7 bases align to TRBD2. This CDR3 spans 11 amino acids. The germline CDR1 and CDR2 sequences are DFQATT and SNEGSKA (reference sequence). The CDR3: CSPAGEAEQYF. DNA for the CDR3: TGCAGCCCCGCGGGAGAGGCAGAGCAGTACTTC.

The sample holds a few counts of this clonotype. The junction departs from the called germline gene at one end, perhaps through a read error. The chain carries TRBV7-2 and TRBJ2-5, with TRBD2 as a possible D gene (6 bases). The CDR3 is 15 amino acids. Germline CDR1 reads SGHTA; CDR2 reads FQGNSA. CDR3: CASSLVSGGWETQHF. The CDR3 nucleotides are TGTGCCAGCAGCTTAGTTTCCGGGGGTTGGGAGACCCAGCACTTC. The whole variable domain, remainder taken from reference TRBV7-2 and TRBJ2-5, is GAGVSQSPSNKVTEKGKDVELRCDPISGHTALYWYRQSLGQGLEFLIYFQGNSAPDKSGLPSDRFSAERTGGSVSTLTIQRTQQEDSAVYLCASSLVSGGWETQHFGPGTRLLVL.